The 6 T cell receptor beta chains below were found in one sample sequenced in a study of identical twins. One entry per CDR3 protein, called by TCRdb with MiXCR from the 5' RACE reads. The table includes 1,800,000 or so distinct CDR3 sequences, 25% to 35% detected once. The sample consisted of cord blood. The receptors shown here come from a newborn girl in good health.

In regard to this clonotype: The junction differs from germline at one of its ends, possibly a read error. This chain links TRBV6-5 with TRBJ1-5; D is unresolved. CDR3 length equals 15 residues. Germline V CDR1 and CDR2: MNHEY, SVGAGI. The CDR3 region has the DNA TGTGCCAGCAGAACGGCCCCCTCTAGCAATCAGCCCCGGCATTTT. Translating it yields CASRTAPSSNQPRHF.

As to this clonotype: A clone one base away is much larger, so this may be a read error. The gene calls are TRBV12-3 or TRBV12-4 and TRBJ2-7; TRBD2 matches 9 bases. CDR3 length: 15 amino acids. Trimming took 3 bases from V and 6 from J; bases not matched to a gene: 9. CDR3 sequence reads: CASSLGSGGTCEQYF. In nucleotides, the CDR3 is TGTGCCAGCAGTTTGGGTAGCGGGGGAACCTGCGAGCAGTACTTC.

The chain recombines TRBV13 with TRBJ2-7, with D tentatively TRBD1 or TRBD2 (6 bases each). The end of the DNA aligns better with TRBJ2-5, so the J call may be wrong. Germline CDR1 and CDR2: PRHDT and FYEKMQ (reference sequence). The length of the CDR3 is 14 residues. The CDR3 loop is CASSFGLRGKTQYF. The DNA of the CDR3 is TGTGCCAGCAGCTTTGGACTAAGGGGGAAGACCCAGTACTTC.

This clonotype was recorded a few times. The V call is TRBV9, the J call TRBJ2-1; the D is unclear. The CDR3 is 12 amino acids. The germline gives CDR1 SGDLS, CDR2 YYNGEE. The V gene lost 0 bases and the J gene lost 5 bases, with 3 bases spanning the gap. CDR3 sequence: CASSVDHNEQFF. DNA for the CDR3: TGTGCCAGCAGCGTAGATCACAATGAGCAGTTCTTC.

The rearrangement links TRBV28 to TRBJ1-1, with D unclear. Deletions cut 3 bases from V and 9 bases from J, with 8 bases between. The length of the CDR3 is 11 residues. The germline CDR1 and CDR2 sequences are MDHEN and SYDVKM. CDR3 amino acids: CASSFEHKAFF. As DNA, the CDR3 is TGTGCCAGCAGTTTTGAGCACAAAGCTTTCTTT. The variable domain in full, completed from reference TRBV28 and TRBJ1-1, reads DVKVTQSSRYLVKRTGEKVFLECVQDMDHENMFWYRQDPGLGLRLIYFSYDVKMKEKGDIPEGYSVSREKKERFSLILESASTNQTSMYLCASSFEHKAFFGQGTRLTVV.

This sequence joins TRBV20-1 and TRBJ2-5; 7 positions match TRBD2. Germline assignment: CDR1 DFQATT and CDR2 SNEGSKA (reference sequence). The ends lost 5 bases at V and 5 bases at J; junction bases unmatched: 8. The CDR3 runs 13 residues. CDR3 residues: CSAGWTSGETQYF. The CDR3 DNA sequence: TGCAGTGCTGGATGGACTAGTGGCGAGACCCAGTACTTC.